This TCR beta chain was found in a study of T cells in Graves' hyperthyroidism and ophthalmopathy. RNA transcripts served as the template for amplifying TCR beta CDR3 regions. A first-round RT-PCR of the TCR CDR3 used the HTBI primer set. In TCRdb, the multiplex PCR reads were re-called with MiXCR into one record per CDR3 protein. Of about 580,000 distinct CDR3 sequences in the sample, 46% were seen once. The count of this clonotype is one. A much larger clone differs from this one at a single base, so this may be a read error. CDR1 is SGDLS and CDR2 is YYNGEE in the germline V gene. There are 14 residues in the CDR3. The patients, who ranged from 18 to 65 in age, presented with newly diagnosed hyperthyroidism lasting under 2 months. Uncontrolled infection, other autoimmune disease, pregnancy or lactation barred patients from enrollment.

Sequenced sample: peripheral blood or thyroid tissue (not recorded which). The rearrangement links TRBV9 to TRBJ2-7; unclear D gene. This clonotype was sampled from a woman younger than 30 with Graves' hyperthyroidism. The CDR3 reads CASSKRTASYGQYF. In DNA form, the CDR3 reads TGTGCCAGCAGCAAAAGGACGGCCTCCTACGGGCAGTACTTC.